These 6 T cell receptor beta chains came from one sample sequenced in a study of T-cell reconstitution after alpha-beta-depleted transplantation in children. The library targeted TCRbeta and was prepared with unique molecular identifiers. TCRdb reprocessed the PCR reads with MiXCR, giving one entry per CDR3 protein. This table has approximately 510,000 distinct CDR3 sequences, about 17% appearing once. This specimen consisted of PBMCs from the stem cell graft donor, obtained from the stem cell graft. The receptors originated from a human donor who donated a stem cell graft to a child with acute lymphoblastic leukemia.

The chain recombines TRBV6-4 with TRBJ2-3, with D perhaps matching TRBD2 (5 bases). The CDR3 runs 17 residues. The V end lost 0 bases, the J end lost 0 bases, and 13 bases lay between the germline ends. Per germline, CDR1 MRHNA and CDR2 SNTAGT. The CDR3 loop is CASSDSPSGTSTDTQYF. The CDR3 DNA reads as TGTGCCAGCAGTGACTCGCCGTCGGGAACTAGCACAGATACGCAGTATTTT.

This clonotype showed up just a few times. The V gene is TRBV28, the J gene TRBJ2-2; D uncertain. Trimming pared 2 bases from V and 4 bases from J, leaving 8 bases between. CDR1 and CDR2 from the germline V gene are MDHEN and SYDVKM. The CDR3 is 14 residues long. This CDR3 reads CASSLQGFTGELFF. CDR3 in DNA: TGTGCCAGCAGTTTACAAGGGTTCACCGGGGAGCTGTTTTTT.

Many counts were recorded for this clonotype. The chain is built from TRBV5-1 and TRBJ2-5; no definite D call. CDR3 length: 11 residues. V was cut by 4 bases and J by 0 bases, with 1 base left in between. Germline values: CDR1 SGHRS, CDR2 YFSETQ. The CDR3 region has the DNA TGCGCCAGCAGCGACCAAGAGACCCAGTACTTC. Its translation: CASSDQETQYF.

The V call is TRBV12-3 or TRBV12-4, the J call TRBJ1-1; D is possibly TRBD1 (6 bases). The CDR3 extends over 12 amino acids. Trimming took off 7 bases at V and 2 bases at J, with 8 bases between the two ends. CDR3 sequence reads: CASNRVNTEAFF. In DNA, the CDR3 is TGTGCCAGCAACAGGGTTAACACTGAAGCTTTCTTT.

Details on this clonotype: At one boundary the junction diverges from the germline segment, which might be a read error. V gene TRBV5-1 combines with J gene TRBJ2-7, with 8 bases lining up with TRBD1. The CDR3 is 14 amino acids. The germline V gene has CDR1 SGHRS and CDR2 YFSETQ. In DNA, the CDR3 is TGCGCCAGCAGCCACCGACAGGGGAGCTACGAGCTGTACTTC. Its translation is CASSHRQGSYELYF.

V usage is TRBV20-1 and J usage is TRBJ2-7; 8 bases match TRBD1. The CDR3 runs to 15 residues. V lost 0 bases and J lost 4; bases outside the gene matches: 8. The germline CDR1 and CDR2 sequences are DFQATT and SNEGSKA (reference sequence). CDR3 sequence: CSAREVGQGAYEQYF. DNA of the CDR3: TGCAGTGCTAGAGAGGTGGGGCAGGGGGCTTACGAGCAGTACTTC.